This T cell receptor (beta chain) appears in the sequencing data of a study of blood T cell repertoires in COVID-19 (dated by TCRdb to between 2020 and 2021). With respect to the entire study: The collaborator samples originated in the United States, Italy and Spain and spanned the acute and convalescent phases of COVID-19. Sample metadata almost always included a de-identified subject ID, COVID-19 status, age in years and sex. Samples came from the ongoing ImmuneRACE study (first 160 participants) plus 1,254 subjects from 6 global collaborators. The dataset comprised deeply sampled blood TCRbeta repertoires from subjects exposed to, actively infected with, or recovered from COVID-19. Where available, HLA class I and class II types were taken from metadata supplied by the sample provider and were not determined by assay-based typing. The material from the prospective study consisted of cDNA or gDNA derived from T cells, B-cell-depleted T cells, or PBMCs. The repertoires were made available in a free public database intended to serve as a resource for research on the immune response to SARS-CoV-2. Points the paper makes about the study in general: The amount of clinical and demographic metadata varied by source and participant and was provided uncurated.

The collaborating institutions used their own protocols to collect whole blood in K2EDTA tubes. Collaborator samples were shipped for TCRbeta analysis as frozen whole blood, isolated PBMCs, or DNA extracted from either sample type. TCRbeta CDR3 regions were amplified from genomic DNA by means of the immunoSEQ Assay, a bias-controlled multiplex PCR. The paper's processing steps were these. The number of nucleated cells in each sample was estimated from the amplification of reference gene primers within the assay. To quantify the absolute abundance of each unique TCRbeta CDR3 rearrangement, sequence reads were collapsed and filtered. For each sample, productive Simpson clonality was calculated as the square root of Simpson's diversity index over productive rearrangements. TCRdb mirrors the immuneACCESS table, restricted to in-frame sequences. Some clones are absent from its copies; in checked studies, under half trace to an unresolved V gene, and the reason for the others is unknown. V, J and clone size derive from that table, while D and trimming were established from the DNA sequence. Present in this sample are tens of thousands of clones, approximately 80% of which were seen just once. The biggest ten clones account for 23% of the sample.

From cysteine to phenylalanine, the CDR3 is 15 amino acids long. The read is trimmed to its CDR3 DNA, 45 bases read in frame from base 1. Looking up the germline V gene (reference sequence) yields CDR1 MNHEY and CDR2 SMNVEV. Trimming leaves V shorter by 2 bases and J shorter by 2 bases, with the junction holding 4 bases beyond the gene matches. Remarks on this clone: The antigen it binds to is not known. No much larger clone exists at a distance of one base, and base qualities are not known.

Recombination connected TRBV27 to TRBJ2-7, with 9 bases matching TRBD2. The sequence was obtained from a human donor in a cohort sampled during active COVID-19. Sequenced material: peripheral blood. The DNA sequence is TGTGCCAGCAGTTTAAGAGCGGGGGGTCCCTACGAGCAGTACTTC. Translated, this is CASSLRAGGPYEQYF.